The 7 T cell receptor beta chains listed next were all sequenced from one sample in a study of response to subunit inactivated influenza vaccine. TCRdb independently ran MiXCR on the RT-PCR reads; one entry per CDR3 protein. The sample lists hundreds of thousands of distinct CDR3 sequences, 7.6% occurring once. Sequencing was performed on PBMCs from blood, taken around 25 months after vaccination. The receptors were gathered from a man aged 45 to 70 who received an inactivated influenza vaccine.

This clonotype was recorded a few times. CDR3 in amino acids: CASSLRQGDYNEQFF. Written as DNA, the CDR3 is TGTGCCAGCAGCTTAAGGCAGGGGGATTACAATGAGCAGTTCTTC. This chain joins TRBV11-1 and TRBJ2-1; TRBD1 matches at 7 bases. The CDR3 is made up of 15 amino acids. Germline V gene sequence: CDR1 SGHAT, CDR2 FQDESV (reference sequence). V shed 2 bases and J 4 bases; nucleotides not matched to a gene: 5.

V is TRBV5-6 and J is TRBJ2-7, with D possibly matching TRBD1 (5 bases). The germline V gene has CDR1 SGHDT and CDR2 YYEEEE. The CDR3 length is 13 residues. Trimming took 0 bases from V and 6 from J, leaving 10 bases between them. As DNA, the CDR3 is TGTGCCAGCAGCTTGGGGACACCATCCGAGCAGTACTTC. This translates into CASSLGTPSEQYF.

V gene TRBV28 combines with J gene TRBJ2-5; no clear D gene. V was trimmed by 7 bases and J by 2 bases, leaving 17 bases between them. CDR1 is MDHEN and CDR2 is SYDVKM in the germline V gene. The CDR3 is 15 amino acids. CDR3 coding DNA: TGTGCCAGCACCAACCTTCGCCGGACGCAAGAGACCCAGTACTTC. Amino acid sequence: CASTNLRRTQETQYF.

This clonotype was counted at least ten times. The chain combines TRBV20-1 with TRBJ1-6; D is possibly TRBD1 (5 bases). V was cut by 6 bases and J by 6 bases, with 18 bases left in between. Germline values: CDR1 DFQATT, CDR2 SNEGSKA (reference sequence). The CDR3 contains 15 residues. CDR3 DNA: TGCAGTGCCAAACCACTGGGGGAGACTAATTCACCCCTCCACTTT. Translation gives CSAKPLGETNSPLHF.

This clonotype was seen a handful of times. The chain employs TRBV4-2 and TRBJ2-1; 7 nucleotides agree with TRBD2. This CDR3 comprises 16 residues. In germline, CDR1 is LGHNA, CDR2 YNFKEQ. Germline trimming cut 0 bases from V and 6 bases from J; bases unmatched to any gene: 8. For the CDR3, the DNA is TGTGCCAGCAGCCAAGATCGAATCAAGCGGGGCAATGAGCAGTTCTTC. Translation: CASSQDRIKRGNEQFF.

In its sample, this clonotype was seen a few times. The V and J genes are TRBV7-2 and TRBJ1-2; TRBD1 agrees at 11 bases. CDR3 size: 15 residues. CDR1 and CDR2 (germline): SGHTA, FQGNSA. Trimming took 5 bases from V and 8 from J; bases not matched to a gene: 10. CDR3 DNA: TGTGCCAGCAGCGAGGGACCGGGACAGGGGGACGGCTACACCTTC. It encodes CASSEGPGQGDGYTF.

The gene calls are TRBV7-2 and TRBJ1-5, with 8 nucleotides matching TRBD1. The CDR3 covers 15 residues. Trimming removed 1 base from V and 5 bases from J; junction bases left unmatched: 4. Per germline, CDR1 SGHTA and CDR2 FQGNSA. The CDR3 nucleotides read TGTGCCAGCAGCTTAGTCAGGGGGCAGCATCAGCCCCAGCATTTT. Translation gives CASSLVRGQHQPQHF. Full variable domain (rest looked up from reference TRBV7-2 and TRBJ1-5): GAGVSQSPSNKVTEKGKDVELRCDPISGHTALYWYRQSLGQGLEFLIYFQGNSAPDKSGLPSDRFSAERTGGSVSTLTIQRTQQEDSAVYLCASSLVRGQHQPQHFGDGTRLSIL.